The rows below give T cell receptor beta chains drawn from one sample of a study of human T cells and chemical hapten exposure. A single record per CDR3 protein comes from TCRdb applying MiXCR to the RACE reads. The table has fewer than 150,000 distinct CDR3 sequences, 10% to 15% seen once. This specimen was whole blood, taken in connection with sensitization to the hapten diphenylcyclopropenone (DPC). These receptors all stem from a woman between 45 and 60 years old with alopecia areata. Some clones in this sample may be carry-over from other donors' samples. The CDR3 runs from the conserved cysteine through the conserved F or W.

TRBJ1-5	TRBV7-9	CASSLDGHSNQPQHF
TRBJ2-7	TRBV10-3	CAIRLAASYEQYF
TRBJ2-1	TRBV11-2	CASSLAGSPVGVEQFF
TRBJ2-7	TRBV20-1	CSANRRAGGGHEQYF
TRBJ2-1	TRBV29-1	CSVDSRLAENEQFF
TRBJ2-7	TRBV11-2	CASSRLESGEQYF
TRBJ1-2	TRBV2	CASSVAMNYGYTF
TRBJ2-7	TRBV20-1	CSAIGTGYEQYF
TRBJ1-4	TRBV7-9	CASSLSGGSNEKLFF
TRBJ2-5	TRBV5-4	CASRLAGGQETQYF
TRBJ2-1	TRBV7-8	CASSLSLAGVDEQFF
TRBJ2-5	TRBV11-2	CASSPGTSGRKETQYF
TRBJ2-2	TRBV7-7	CASSPRTGSYTGELFF
TRBJ2-1	TRBV28	CASSPPPYNEQFF
TRBJ2-7	TRBV30	CAWSVTGNEQYF
TRBJ1-3	TRBV20-1	CSASKQGDGNTIYF
TRBJ1-1	TRBV12-3/TRBV12-4	CASSLKGGGTEAFF
TRBJ2-5	TRBV7-6	CASSLGGLAGEETQYF
TRBJ2-7	TRBV6-2/TRBV6-3	CASSYTRGYEQYF
TRBJ2-1	TRBV12-3/TRBV12-4	CASSLDPPNVGEQFF
TRBJ2-3	TRBV24-1	CATSDLPGQGLAGDGTDTQYF
TRBJ1-1	TRBV24-1	CATSDSGRLTAFF
TRBJ2-7	TRBV23-1	CASSRQNCGIDPYEQYF
TRBJ1-5	TRBV20-1	CSARERAGSQPQHF
TRBJ2-7	TRBV10-3	CAISESRTGYEQYF
TRBJ2-5	TRBV7-3	CAASGSQYF